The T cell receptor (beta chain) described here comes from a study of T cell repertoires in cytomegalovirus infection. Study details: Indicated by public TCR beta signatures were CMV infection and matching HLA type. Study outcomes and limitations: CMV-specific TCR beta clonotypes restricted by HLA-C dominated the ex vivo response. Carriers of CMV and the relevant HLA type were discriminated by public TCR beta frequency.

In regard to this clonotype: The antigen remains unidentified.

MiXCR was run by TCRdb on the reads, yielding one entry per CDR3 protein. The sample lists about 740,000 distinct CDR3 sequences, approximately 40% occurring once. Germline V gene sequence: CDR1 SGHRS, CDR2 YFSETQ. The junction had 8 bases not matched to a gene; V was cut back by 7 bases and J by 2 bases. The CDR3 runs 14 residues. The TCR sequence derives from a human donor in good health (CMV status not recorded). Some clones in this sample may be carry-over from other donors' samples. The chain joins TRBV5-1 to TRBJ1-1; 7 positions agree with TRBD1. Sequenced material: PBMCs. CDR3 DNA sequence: TGCGCCAGCGGTACAGGGGACTTAAACACTGAAGCTTTCTTT. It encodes CASGTGDLNTEAFF. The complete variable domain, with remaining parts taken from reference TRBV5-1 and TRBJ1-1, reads KAGVTQTPRYLIKTRGQQVTLSCSPISGHRSVSWYQQTPGQGLQFLFEYFSETQRNKGNFPGRFSGRQFSNSRSEMNVSTLELGDSALYLCASGTGDLNTEAFFGQGTRLTVV.